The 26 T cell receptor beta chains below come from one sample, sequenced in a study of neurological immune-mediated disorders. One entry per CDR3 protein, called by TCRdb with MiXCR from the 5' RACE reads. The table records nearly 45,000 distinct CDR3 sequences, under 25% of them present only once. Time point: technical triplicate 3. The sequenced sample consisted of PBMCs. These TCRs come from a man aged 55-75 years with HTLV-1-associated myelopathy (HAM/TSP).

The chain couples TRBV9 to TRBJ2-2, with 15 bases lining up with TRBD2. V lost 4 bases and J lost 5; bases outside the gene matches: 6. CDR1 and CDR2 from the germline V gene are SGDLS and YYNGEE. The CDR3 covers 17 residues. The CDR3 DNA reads TGTGCCAGCAGCCCCGGACTAGCGGGAGGGAAAACCGGGGAGCTGTTTTTT. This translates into CASSPGLAGGKTGELFF. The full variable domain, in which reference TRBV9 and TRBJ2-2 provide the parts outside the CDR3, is DSGVTQTPKHLITATGQRVTLRCSPRSGDLSVYWYQQSLDQGLQFLIQYYNGEERAKGNILERFSAQQFPDLHSELNLSSLELGDSALYFCASSPGLAGGKTGELFFGEGSRLTVL.

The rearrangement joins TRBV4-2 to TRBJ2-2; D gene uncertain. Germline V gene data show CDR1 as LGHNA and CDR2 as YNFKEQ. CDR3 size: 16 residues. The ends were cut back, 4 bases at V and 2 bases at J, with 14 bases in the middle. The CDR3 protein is CASSPVGHKNTGELFF. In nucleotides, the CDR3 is TGTGCCAGCAGCCCAGTCGGGCATAAAAACACCGGGGAGCTGTTTTTT.

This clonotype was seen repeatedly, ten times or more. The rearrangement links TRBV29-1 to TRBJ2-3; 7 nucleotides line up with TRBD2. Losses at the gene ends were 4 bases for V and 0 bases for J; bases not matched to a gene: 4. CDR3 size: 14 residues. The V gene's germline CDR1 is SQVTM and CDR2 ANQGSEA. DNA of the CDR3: TGCAGCGTTGGAGGTAGCGGGAGCACAGATACGCAGTATTTT. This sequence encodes CSVGGSGSTDTQYF.

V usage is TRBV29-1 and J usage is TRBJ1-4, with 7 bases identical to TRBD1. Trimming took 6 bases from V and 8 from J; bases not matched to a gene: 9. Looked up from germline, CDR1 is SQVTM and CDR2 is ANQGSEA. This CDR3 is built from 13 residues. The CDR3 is CSVNDRVGEKLFF. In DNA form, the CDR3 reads TGCAGCGTCAACGACAGGGTTGGAGAAAAACTGTTTTTT. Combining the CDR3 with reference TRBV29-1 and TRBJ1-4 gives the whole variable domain SAVISQKPSRDICQRGTSLTIQCQVDSQVTMMFWYRQQPGQSLTLIATANQGSEATYESGFVIDKFPISRPNLTFSTLTVSNMSPEDSSIYLCSVNDRVGEKLFFGSGTQLSVL.

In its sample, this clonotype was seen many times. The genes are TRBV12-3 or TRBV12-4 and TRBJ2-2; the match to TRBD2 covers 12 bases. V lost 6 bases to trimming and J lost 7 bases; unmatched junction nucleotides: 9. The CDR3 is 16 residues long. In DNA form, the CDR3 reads TGTGCCAGCAGCCCGGGACTAGCGGGTCCAAGCGGGGAGCTGTTTTTT. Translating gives CASSPGLAGPSGELFF.

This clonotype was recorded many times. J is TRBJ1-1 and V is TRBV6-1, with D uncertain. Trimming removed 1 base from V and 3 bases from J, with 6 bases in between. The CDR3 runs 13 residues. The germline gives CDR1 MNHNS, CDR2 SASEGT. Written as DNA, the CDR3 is TGTGCCAGCAGTGAAGGTGGGCACACTGAAGCTTTCTTT. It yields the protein CASSEGGHTEAFF.

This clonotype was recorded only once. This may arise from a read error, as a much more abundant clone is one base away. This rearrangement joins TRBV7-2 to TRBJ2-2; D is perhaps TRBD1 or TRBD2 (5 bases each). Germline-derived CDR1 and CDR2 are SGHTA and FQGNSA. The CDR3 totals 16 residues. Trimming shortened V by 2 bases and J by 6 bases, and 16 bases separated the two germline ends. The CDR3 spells CASSLSLGGASGELFF. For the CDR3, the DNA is TGTGCCAGCAGCTTATCCCTTGGGGGAGCCTCCGGGGAGCTGTTTTTT.

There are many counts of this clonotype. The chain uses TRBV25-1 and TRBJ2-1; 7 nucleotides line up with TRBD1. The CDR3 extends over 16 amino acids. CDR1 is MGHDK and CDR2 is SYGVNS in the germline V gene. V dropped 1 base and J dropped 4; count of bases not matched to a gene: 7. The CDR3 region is CASSESGGPFYNEQFF. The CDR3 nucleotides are TGTGCCAGCAGTGAATCAGGGGGACCCTTTTACAATGAGCAGTTCTTC.

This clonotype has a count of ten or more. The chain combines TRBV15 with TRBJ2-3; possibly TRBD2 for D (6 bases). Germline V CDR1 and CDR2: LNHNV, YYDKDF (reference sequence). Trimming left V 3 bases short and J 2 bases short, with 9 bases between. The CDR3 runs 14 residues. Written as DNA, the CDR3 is TGTGCCACCAGCAGGGGAGGTTTCACAGATACGCAGTATTTT. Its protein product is CATSRGGFTDTQYF.

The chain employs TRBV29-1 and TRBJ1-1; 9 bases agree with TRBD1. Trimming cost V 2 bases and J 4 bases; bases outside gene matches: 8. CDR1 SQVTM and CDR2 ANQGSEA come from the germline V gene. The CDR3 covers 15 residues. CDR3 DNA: TGCAGCGTTGAATCCGTACAGGGGGCGCTCACTGAAGCTTTCTTT. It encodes CSVESVQGALTEAFF. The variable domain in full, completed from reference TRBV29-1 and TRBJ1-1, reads SAVISQKPSRDICQRGTSLTIQCQVDSQVTMMFWYRQQPGQSLTLIATANQGSEATYESGFVIDKFPISRPNLTFSTLTVSNMSPEDSSIYLCSVESVQGALTEAFFGQGTRLTVV.

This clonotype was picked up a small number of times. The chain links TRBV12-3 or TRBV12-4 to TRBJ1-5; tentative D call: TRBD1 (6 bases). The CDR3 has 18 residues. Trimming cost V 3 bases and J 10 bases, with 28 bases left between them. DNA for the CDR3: TGTGCCAGCAGTTTTTCCATGCGGGGGCTCAATCGTGCACATCCCCAGCATTTT. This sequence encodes CASSFSMRGLNRAHPQHF.

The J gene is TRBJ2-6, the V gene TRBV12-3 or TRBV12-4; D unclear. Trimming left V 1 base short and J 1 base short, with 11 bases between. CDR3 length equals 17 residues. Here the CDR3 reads CASSLERRISGANVLTF. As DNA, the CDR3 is TGTGCCAGCAGTTTAGAGAGGCGGATATCTGGGGCCAACGTCCTGACTTTC.

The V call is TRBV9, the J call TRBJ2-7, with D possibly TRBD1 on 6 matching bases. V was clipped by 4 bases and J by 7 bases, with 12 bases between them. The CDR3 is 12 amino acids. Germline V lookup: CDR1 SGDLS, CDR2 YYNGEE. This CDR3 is CASSYTGLEQYF. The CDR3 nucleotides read TGTGCCAGCAGCTATACAGGGTTGGAGCAGTACTTC. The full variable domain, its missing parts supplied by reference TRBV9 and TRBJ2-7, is DSGVTQTPKHLITATGQRVTLRCSPRSGDLSVYWYQQSLDQGLQFLIQYYNGEERAKGNILERFSAQQFPDLHSELNLSSLELGDSALYFCASSYTGLEQYFGPGTRLTVT.

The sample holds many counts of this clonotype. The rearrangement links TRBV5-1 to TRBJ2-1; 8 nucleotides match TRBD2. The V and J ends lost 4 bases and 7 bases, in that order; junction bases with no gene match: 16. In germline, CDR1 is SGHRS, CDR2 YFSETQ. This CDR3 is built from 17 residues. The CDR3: CASSQPEGTSIFNEQFF. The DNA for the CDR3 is TGCGCCAGCAGCCAACCCGAGGGGACTAGTATCTTTAATGAGCAGTTCTTC.

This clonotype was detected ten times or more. CDR3 sequence: CASSLGRLAGVPEQFF. The CDR3 nucleotides read TGTGCCAGCAGCTTAGGGCGACTAGCGGGAGTTCCTGAGCAGTTCTTC. This sequence joins TRBV7-9 and TRBJ2-1; 12 bases match TRBD2. This CDR3 region has 16 residues. J was trimmed by 9 bases and V by 1 base; bases with no gene match: 7. Germline-derived CDR1 and CDR2 are SEHNR and FQNEAQ (reference sequence).

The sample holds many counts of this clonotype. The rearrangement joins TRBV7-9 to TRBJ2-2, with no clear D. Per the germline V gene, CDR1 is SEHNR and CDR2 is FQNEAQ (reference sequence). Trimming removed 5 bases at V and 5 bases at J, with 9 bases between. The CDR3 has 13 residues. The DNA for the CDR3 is TGTGCCAGCAGCATACAAGGGACCGGGGAGCTGTTTTTT. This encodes CASSIQGTGELFF.

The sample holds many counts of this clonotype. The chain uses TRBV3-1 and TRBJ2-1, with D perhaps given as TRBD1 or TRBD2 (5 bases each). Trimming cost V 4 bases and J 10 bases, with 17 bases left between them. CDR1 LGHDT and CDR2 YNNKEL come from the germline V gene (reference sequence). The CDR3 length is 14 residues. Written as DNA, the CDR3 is TGTGCCAGCAGCCCTGGGACCGGCGCCAGCGAGCAGTTCTTC. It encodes CASSPGTGASEQFF.

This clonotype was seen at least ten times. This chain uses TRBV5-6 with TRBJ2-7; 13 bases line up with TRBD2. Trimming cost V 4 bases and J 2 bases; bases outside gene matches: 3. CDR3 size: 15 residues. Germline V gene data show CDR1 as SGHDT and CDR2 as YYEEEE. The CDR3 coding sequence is TGTGCCAGCAGCCGGGGACTAGCGGGGACCTACGAGCAGTACTTC. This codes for CASSRGLAGTYEQYF.

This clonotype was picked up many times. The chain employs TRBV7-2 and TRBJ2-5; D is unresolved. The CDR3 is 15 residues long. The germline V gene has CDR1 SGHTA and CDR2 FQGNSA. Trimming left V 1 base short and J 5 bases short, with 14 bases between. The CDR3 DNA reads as TGTGCCAGCAGCTTAGTACGGCGGTCTCGGGAGACCCAGTACTTC. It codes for CASSLVRRSRETQYF.

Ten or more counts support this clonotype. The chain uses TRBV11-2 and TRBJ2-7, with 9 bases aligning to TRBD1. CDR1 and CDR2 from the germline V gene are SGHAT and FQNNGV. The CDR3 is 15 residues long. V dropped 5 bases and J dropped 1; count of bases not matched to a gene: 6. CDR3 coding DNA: TGTGCCAGCAGCCTCTGGACAGGGGTTTCCTACGAGCAGTACTTC. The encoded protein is CASSLWTGVSYEQYF.

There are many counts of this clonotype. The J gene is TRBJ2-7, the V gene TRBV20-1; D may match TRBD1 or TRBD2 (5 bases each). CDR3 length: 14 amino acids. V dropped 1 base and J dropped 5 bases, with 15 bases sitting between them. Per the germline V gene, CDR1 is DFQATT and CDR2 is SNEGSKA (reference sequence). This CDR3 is CSARGDGNTHEQYF. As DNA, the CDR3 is TGCAGTGCTAGAGGGGACGGGAACACCCACGAGCAGTACTTC.

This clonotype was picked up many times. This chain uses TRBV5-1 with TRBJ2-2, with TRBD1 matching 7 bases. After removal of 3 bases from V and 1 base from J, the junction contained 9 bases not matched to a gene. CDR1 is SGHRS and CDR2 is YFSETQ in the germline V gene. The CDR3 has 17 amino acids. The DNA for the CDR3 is TGCGCCAGCAGCTGGGGACAGATTATACTGAACACCGGGGAGCTGTTTTTT. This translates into CASSWGQIILNTGELFF.

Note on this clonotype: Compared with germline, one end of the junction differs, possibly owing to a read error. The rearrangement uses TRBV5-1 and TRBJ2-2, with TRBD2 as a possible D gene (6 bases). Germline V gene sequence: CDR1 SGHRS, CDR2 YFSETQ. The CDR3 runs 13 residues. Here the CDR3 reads CASSLARGGELIF. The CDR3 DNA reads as TGCGCCAGCAGCTTGGCTCGCGGCGGGGAGCTGATTTTC.

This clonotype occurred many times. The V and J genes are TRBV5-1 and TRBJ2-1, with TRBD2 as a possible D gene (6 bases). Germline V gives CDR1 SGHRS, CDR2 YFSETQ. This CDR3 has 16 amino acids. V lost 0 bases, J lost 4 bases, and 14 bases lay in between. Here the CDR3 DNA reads TGCGCCAGCAGCTTGGTTGGGCAGGCGGGATACAATGAGCAGTTCTTC. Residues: CASSLVGQAGYNEQFF.

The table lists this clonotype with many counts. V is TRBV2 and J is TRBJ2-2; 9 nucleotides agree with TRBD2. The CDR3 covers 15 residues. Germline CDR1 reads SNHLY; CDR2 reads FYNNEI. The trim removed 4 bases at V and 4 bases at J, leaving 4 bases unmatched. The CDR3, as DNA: TGTGCCAGCAGTGTTCGCGGGAGGGCCACCGGGGAGCTGTTTTTT. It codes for CASSVRGRATGELFF.

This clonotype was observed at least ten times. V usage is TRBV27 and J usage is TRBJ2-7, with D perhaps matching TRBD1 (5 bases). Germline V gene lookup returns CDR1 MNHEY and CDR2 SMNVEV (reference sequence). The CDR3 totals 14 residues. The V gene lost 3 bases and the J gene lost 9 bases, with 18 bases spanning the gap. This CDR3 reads CASSFSGHRGGQYF. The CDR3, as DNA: TGTGCCAGCAGTTTTTCCGGACACCGAGGTGGGCAGTACTTC.